This T cell receptor beta chain originates from a study of cytomegalovirus exposure and HLA in healthy donors. Overall study findings and caveats: The investigators catalogued 164 TCR beta chains as cytomegalovirus-associated. Likely technical artifact: a cluster of highly shared sequence variants. HLA restriction was apparent for most CMV-associated TCR beta chains in a later analysis. TCR beta V- and J-gene trimming, according to a later analysis, was linked to a missense DCLRE1C variant.

As regards this clone: What it binds is unknown.

Both 60 Vbeta primers and 13 Jbeta primers went into the PCR. Sequencing used immunoSEQ multiplex PCR; TCRdb keeps in-frame clones, though not all of them. Here the sample spans fewer than 250,000 clones, approximately 82% being singletons. After removal of 4 bases from V and 0 bases from J, the junction contained 3 bases not matched to a gene. The CDR3 loop spans 15 amino acids. Germline V lookup: CDR1 MNHNS, CDR2 SASEGT. Material: PBMCs. The chain is built from TRBV6-1 and TRBJ2-7; the match to TRBD1 covers 10 bases. The sequence came from a male donor in good health and CMV-seronegative. The CDR3, as DNA: TGTGCCAGCAGTGCCAGACAGGGGGCCTCCTACGAGCAGTACTTC. Amino acid sequence: CASSARQGASYEQYF.